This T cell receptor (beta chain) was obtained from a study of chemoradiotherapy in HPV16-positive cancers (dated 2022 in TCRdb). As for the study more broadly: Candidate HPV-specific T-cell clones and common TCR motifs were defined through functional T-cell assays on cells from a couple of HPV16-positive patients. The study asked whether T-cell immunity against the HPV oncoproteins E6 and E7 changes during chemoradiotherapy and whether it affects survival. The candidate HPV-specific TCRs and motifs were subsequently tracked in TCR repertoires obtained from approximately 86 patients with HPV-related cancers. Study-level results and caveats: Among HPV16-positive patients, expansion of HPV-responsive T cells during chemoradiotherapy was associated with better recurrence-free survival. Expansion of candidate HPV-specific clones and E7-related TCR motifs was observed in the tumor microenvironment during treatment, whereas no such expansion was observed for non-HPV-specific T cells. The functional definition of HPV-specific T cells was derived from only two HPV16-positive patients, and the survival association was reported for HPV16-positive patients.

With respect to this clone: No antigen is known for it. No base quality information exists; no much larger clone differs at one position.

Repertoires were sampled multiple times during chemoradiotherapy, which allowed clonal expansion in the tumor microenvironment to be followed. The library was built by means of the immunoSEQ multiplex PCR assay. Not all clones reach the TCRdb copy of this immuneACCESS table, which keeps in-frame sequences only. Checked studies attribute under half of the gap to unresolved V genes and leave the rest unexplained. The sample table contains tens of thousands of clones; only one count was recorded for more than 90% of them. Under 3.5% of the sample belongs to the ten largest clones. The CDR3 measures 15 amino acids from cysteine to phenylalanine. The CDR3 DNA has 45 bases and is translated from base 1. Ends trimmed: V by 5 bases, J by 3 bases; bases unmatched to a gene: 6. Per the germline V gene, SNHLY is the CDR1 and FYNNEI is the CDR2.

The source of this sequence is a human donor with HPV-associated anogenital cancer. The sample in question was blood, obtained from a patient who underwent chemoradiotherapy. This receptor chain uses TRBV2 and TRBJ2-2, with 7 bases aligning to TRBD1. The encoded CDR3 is CASSPGTEYTGELFF. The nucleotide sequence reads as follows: TGTGCCAGCAGTCCCGGGACAGAATACACCGGGGAGCTGTTTTTT.